These T cell receptor beta chains were read from a single sample in a study of esophageal squamous cell carcinoma under preoperative chemotherapy. TCRdb ran MiXCR on the PCR reads and lists one entry per CDR3 protein. Of about 9,600 distinct CDR3 sequences detected, approximately 50% appear once; the ten largest clones hold approximately 14%. Sampling was performed from a patient given preoperative chemotherapy. The receptor set was obtained from a human donor with esophageal squamous cell carcinoma. The donor label of this sample is uncertain. Each CDR3 is given with its conserved first and last residue. D genes are given only for firm matches. Only some rows state a clone size, as once, few, many or a class for expanded clones.

v_call	j_call	cdr3_length	clone_size	d_call	cdr3_nt	cdr3_aa
TRBV5-6	TRBJ2-3	18	NA	NA	TGTGCCAGCAGCTTGGTGGGCTTAGGGGGTTCTAACAAAGAGACCCAGTATTTT	CASSLVGLGGSNKETQYF
TRBV6-1	TRBJ2-3	12	NA	TRBD2	TGTGCGAGCGGGGGAGGCAGAAATACGCAGTATTTT	CASGGGRNTQYF
TRBV6-1	TRBJ2-5	17	NA	NA	TGTGCCAGCAGTGAGGCGATCGGGGCTGCAGACCCAGATACCCAGTACTTC	CASSEAIGAADPDTQYF
TRBV11-1	TRBJ2-5	15	medium-sized	TRBD2	TGTGCCAGCAGCCCTAGCGGGGGGGCCAGAGAGACCCAGTACTTC	CASSPSGGARETQYF
TRBV7-8	TRBJ1-5	17	few	TRBD1	TGTGCCAGCAGCTTCAGGGGGGGGGGGGGGGGCAATCAGCCCCAGCATTTT	CASSFRGGGGGNQPQHF
TRBV12-3/TRBV12-4	TRBJ2-5	16	medium-sized	NA	TGTGCCAGCAGTCTCCCGACGGGACCCGGTGGAGAGACCCAGTACTTC	CASSLPTGPGGETQYF
TRBV7-3	TRBJ2-4	17	NA	NA	TGTGCCTTACAGGGGGAGGGAGGGGGGGGAGCCAAAGACACCCAGTACTTC	CALQGEGGGGAKDTQYF
TRBV7-2	TRBJ1-5	12	many	NA	TGTGCCAGCAGCTCAACGGGGCAGCCCCAGCATTTT	CASSSTGQPQHF
TRBV27	TRBJ2-1	14	medium-sized	TRBD2	TGTGCCAGCAGCGCCGGGACTAGTCACAATGAGCAGTTCTTC	CASSAGTSHNEQFF
TRBV12-3/TRBV12-4	TRBJ1-5	14	NA	NA	TGTGCCAGCAGTTTATCAGGGGACAATCAGCCCCAGCATTTT	CASSLSGDNQPQHF
TRBV11-3	TRBJ2-7	15	NA	TRBD2	TGTGCCAGCAGCTTAGAGGTCGGGGGGGACTACGAGCAGTACTTC	CASSLEVGGDYEQYF
TRBV6-6	TRBJ2-2	14	medium-sized	NA	TGTGCCAGCAGTTACCGGGGCTACACCGGGGAGCTGTTTTTT	CASSYRGYTGELFF
TRBV6-7	TRBJ2-7	15	once	TRBD1	TGTGCCAGCATGACTCGGGACAGGGGGGGCAATGAGCAGTACTTC	CASMTRDRGGNEQYF
TRBV6-1	TRBJ2-3	12	NA	NA	TGTGCCAGCAGAGACGGACCAGATACGCAGTATTTT	CASRDGPDTQYF
TRBV7-2	TRBJ2-3	14	many	TRBD2	TGTGCCAGCAGCCGCGGGAGAGGCACAGATACGCAGTATTTT	CASSRGRGTDTQYF
TRBV12-3/TRBV12-4	TRBJ2-7	14	NA	TRBD2	TGTGCCAGCAGTTTACGGCCAGCGGGGGGAGAGCAGTACTTC	CASSLRPAGGEQYF
TRBV7-8	TRBJ2-4	16	NA	NA	TGTGTCAGCAGCTTATCCACGCCAGGTACGCGAAACATCCAGTACTTC	CVSSLSTPGTRNIQYF
TRBV7-3	TRBJ2-7	14	many	NA	TGTGCCAGCAGCTCCGCGGGGTGGGGGGACGAGCAGTACTTC	CASSSAGWGDEQYF
TRBV6-1	TRBJ2-5	14	NA	TRBD1	TGTGCCAGCATATCGGGACAGGGTATAGAGACCCAGTACTTC	CASISGQGIETQYF
TRBV6-1	TRBJ2-3	13	NA	NA	TGTGCCAGCAGTGAAGAACTCATAATTACGCAGTATTTT	CASSEELIITQYF
TRBV6-1	TRBJ2-7	17	NA	NA	TGTGCCAGCAGTGCTCAAGGTCTGGGGGGAGAGCCCTACGAGCAGTACTTC	CASSAQGLGGEPYEQYF
TRBV3-1	TRBJ2-2	14	NA	NA	TGTGCCAGCAGCCCTAGCACTTCCGACGGGGAGCTGTTTTTT	CASSPSTSDGELFF
TRBV12-3/TRBV12-4	TRBJ2-1	14	NA	NA	TGTGCGGGGCTCGGACTCGAGGACGGAGACATTCAGTTCTTC	CAGLGLEDGDIQFF
TRBV14	TRBJ2-1	19	few	TRBD2	TGTGCCAGCAGCCAAGATGAGGCGGGAGCGAACGGGAGAGTCAATGAGCAGTTCTTC	CASSQDEAGANGRVNEQFF
TRBV6-1	TRBJ2-3	14	NA	NA	TGTGCGAGCAGGGGGGCGGGGCTCCAAGATACGCAGTATTTC	CASRGAGLQDTQYF
TRBV11-3	TRBJ2-5	16	medium-sized	TRBD2	TGTGCCAGCAGCTTAGGACTAGCGGGAGAACGAGAGACCCAGTACTTC	CASSLGLAGERETQYF
TRBV7-2	TRBJ2-3	16	NA	TRBD2	TGTGCCAGCAGCGTAGCGGGGGGGAGCGGAAAAAATACGCAGTATTTT	CASSVAGGSGKNTQYF
TRBV6-1	TRBJ1-1	11	NA	NA	TGTGCCAGCAGTCCTATATCTGAAGCTTCCTTC	CASSPISEASF
TRBV12-5	TRBJ2-1	19	many	NA	TGTGCTAGTGGTTTGGTACGTTTAGAGGGAGTCGAAGAGGACAATGAGCAGTTCTTC	CASGLVRLEGVEEDNEQFF